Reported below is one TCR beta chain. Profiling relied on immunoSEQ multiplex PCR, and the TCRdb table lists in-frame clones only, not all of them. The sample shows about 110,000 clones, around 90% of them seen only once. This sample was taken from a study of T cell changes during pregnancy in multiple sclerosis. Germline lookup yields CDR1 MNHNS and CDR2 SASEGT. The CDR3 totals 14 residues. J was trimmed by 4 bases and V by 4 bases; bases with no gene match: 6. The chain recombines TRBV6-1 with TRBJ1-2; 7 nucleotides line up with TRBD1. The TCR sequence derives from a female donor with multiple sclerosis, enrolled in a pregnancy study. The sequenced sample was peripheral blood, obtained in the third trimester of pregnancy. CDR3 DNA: TGTGCCAGCAGTGTAGGACAGGCCAGCTATGGCTACACCTTC. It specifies CASSVGQASYGYTF.